The source of this T cell receptor beta chain is a study of T cells in Graves' hyperthyroidism and ophthalmopathy. The CDR3 loop spans 16 amino acids. The germline CDR1 and CDR2 sequences are MDHEN and SYDVKM. After removal of 5 bases from V and 1 base from J, the junction contained 8 bases not matched to a gene. RNA transcripts gave rise to amplified TCR beta CDR3 regions. The HTBI set primed first-round TCR CDR3 RT-PCR. From the multiplex PCR reads, TCRdb called clonotypes with MiXCR, one entry per CDR3 protein. The profile shows about 520,000 distinct CDR3 sequences, less than 25% of them singletons. This clonotype was observed a few times.

The TCR comes from a man younger than 30 with Graves' hyperthyroidism. The sequenced material came from blood. The chain has TRBV28 and TRBJ2-4, with 7 bases lining up with TRBD2. CDR3 DNA sequence: TGTGCCAGCAGTCCCGGACTAGAAGGGGCCAAAAACATTCAGTACTTC. Translating it yields CASSPGLEGAKNIQYF.